Listed below are T cell receptor beta chains from one sample, sequenced in a study of T cells in Graves' hyperthyroidism and ophthalmopathy. TCRdb redid the calling of the multiplex PCR reads with MiXCR, one entry per CDR3 protein. The sample records roughly 630,000 distinct CDR3 sequences, more than 15% being singletons. Input material: blood. These receptors all stem from a woman in her 30s with Graves' hyperthyroidism. The CDR3 runs from the conserved cysteine through the conserved F or W. A D gene is named only where the DNA matches it firmly. Clone size is given for some rows only: seen once, a few or many times, or a class if the clone is expanded.

CASSQDPGLDEKLFF	TGTGCCAGCAGCCAAGATCCGGGGTTAGATGAAAAACTGTTTTTT	TRBJ1-4	TRBV3-1	NA	NA
CASSREPGLLGDTQYF	TGTGCCAGCTCCCGCGAACCCGGACTTCTGGGAGATACGCAGTATTTT	TRBJ2-3	TRBV18	NA	NA
CASSVMPSGGTDTRYF	TGTGCCAGCAGTGTAATGCCTAGCGGAGGCACAGATACGCGGTATTTT	TRBJ2-3	TRBV6-1	NA	TRBD2
CATSIDRDYNQPQHF	TGTGCCACCAGCATCGACAGGGATTACAATCAGCCCCAGCATTTT	TRBJ1-5	TRBV15	NA	TRBD1
CASSPNMGGETQYF	TGTGCCAGCTCACCAAATATGGGGGGAGAGACCCAGTACTTC	TRBJ2-5	TRBV18	once	NA
CASSQDWAASNEKLFF	TGCGCCAGCAGCCAAGATTGGGCAGCTAGTAATGAAAAACTGTTTTTT	TRBJ1-4	TRBV4-3	few	NA
CASSLLDRAMNTEAFF	TGTGCCAGCAGTCTTTTAGACAGGGCGATGAACACTGAAGCTTTCTTT	TRBJ1-1	TRBV6-1	many	TRBD1
CASSLDRLDTDTQYF	TGTGCCAGCAGTCTGGACCGTTTGGACACAGATACGCAGTATTTT	TRBJ2-3	TRBV6-1	NA	NA
CASSFFSRGTEQFF	TGTGCCAGCAGTTTTTTCTCAAGGGGAACTGAGCAGTTCTTC	TRBJ2-1	TRBV28	many	NA
CASSMAQGQSYEQYF	TGTGCCAGTAGTATGGCCCAGGGACAGTCCTACGAGCAGTACTTC	TRBJ2-7	TRBV19	NA	TRBD1
CASSGGLAATNEQFF	TGTGCCAGCAGCGGGGGACTAGCAGCGACCAATGAGCAGTTCTTC	TRBJ2-1	TRBV5-6	few	TRBD2
CASSVGSGEVDTQYF	TGTGCCAGCAGCGTAGGATCAGGAGAAGTAGATACGCAGTATTTT	TRBJ2-3	TRBV9	NA	NA
CATSTPGGVQPQHF	TGTGCCACCAGTACGCCGGGAGGAGTTCAGCCCCAGCATTTT	TRBJ1-5	TRBV15	many	NA
CASSLGLAGASEQYF	TGTGCCAGCAGCTTAGGACTAGCGGGAGCAAGTGAGCAGTACTTC	TRBJ2-7	TRBV11-2	NA	TRBD2
CASSPTRTDPQHF	TGTGCCAGTAGTCCCACAAGGACCGATCCCCAGCATTTT	TRBJ1-5	TRBV7-9	NA	NA
CASSLDELSVGEQFF	TGTGCCAGCAGCTTAGATGAGCTGAGCGTGGGCGAGCAGTTCTTC	TRBJ2-1	TRBV7-9	few	NA
CASSPGLAGVGNTGELFF	TGTGCCAGCAGCCCGGGACTAGCGGGAGTCGGAAACACCGGGGAGCTGTTTTTT	TRBJ2-2	TRBV5-5	NA	TRBD2
CASSQEGQGVEQYF	TGCGCCAGCAGCCAAGAGGGACAGGGAGTCGAGCAGTACTTC	TRBJ2-7	TRBV4-1	NA	TRBD1
CSAREPGLVHNEQFF	TGCAGTGCTAGAGAACCGGGACTAGTACACAATGAGCAGTTCTTC	TRBJ2-1	TRBV20-1	many	TRBD2
CASSHRERSSYNEQFF	TGTGCCAGCTCTCACAGGGAGCGGAGCTCCTACAATGAGCAGTTCTTC	TRBJ2-1	TRBV18	NA	NA
CSARGATSGRQFF	TGCAGTGCTAGGGGGGCGACTTCTGGTCGGCAGTTCTTC	TRBJ2-1	TRBV20-1	once	NA
CASSSILAGGAIGELFF	TGTGCCAGCAGCTCCATACTAGCGGGAGGGGCCATCGGGGAGCTGTTTTTT	TRBJ2-2	TRBV7-7	few	TRBD2
CASSSGVDWSNEQFF	TGTGCCAGCAGCTCGGGGGTCGATTGGTCCAATGAGCAGTTCTTC	TRBJ2-1	TRBV3-1	few	NA
CSVEAAGGEQYF	TGCAGCGTTGAAGCGGCAGGGGGCGAGCAGTACTTC	TRBJ2-7	TRBV29-1	few	TRBD1
CASSEVTEGNSGANVLTF	TGTGCCAGCAGTGAAGTAACGGAGGGAAACTCTGGGGCCAACGTCCTGACTTTC	TRBJ2-6	TRBV6-1	NA	NA
CSVVGTGVDTEAFF	TGCAGCGTTGTGGGGACAGGGGTGGACACTGAAGCTTTCTTT	TRBJ1-1	TRBV29-1	many	TRBD1
CASSGLSGDGGYEQYF	TGTGCCAGCAGCGGCCTCTCTGGGGACGGAGGCTACGAGCAGTACTTC	TRBJ2-7	TRBV5-5	NA	NA
CASGYGLAGSGEQFF	TGTGCTAGTGGTTACGGACTAGCGGGATCGGGTGAGCAGTTCTTC	TRBJ2-1	TRBV12-5	many	TRBD2
CASSSQPGQGIQPQHF	TGTGCCAGCAGTTCCCAACCGGGACAGGGTATTCAGCCCCAGCATTTT	TRBJ1-5	TRBV6-1	many	TRBD1
CASSFRLAGSDEPYF	TGTGCCAGCAGCTTCAGACTAGCGGGAAGCGACGAGCCGTACTTC	TRBJ2-7	TRBV7-8	NA	TRBD2
CASSQDGTVNQPQHF	TGTGCCAGCAGCCAAGACGGGACAGTCAATCAGCCCCAGCATTTT	TRBJ1-5	TRBV3-1	many	TRBD1
CASGNTPTGTAPLHF	TGTGCTAGTGGCAATACTCCGACGGGGACGGCACCCCTCCACTTT	TRBJ1-6	TRBV12-5	NA	NA
CASSEATAGVSYNEQFF	TGTGCCAGCAGTGAAGCAACAGCGGGAGTGTCCTACAATGAGCAGTTCTTC	TRBJ2-1	TRBV2	many	TRBD2
CSARDGGDTNEKLFF	TGCAGTGCTAGAGATGGGGGGGACACGAATGAAAAACTGTTTTTT	TRBJ1-4	TRBV20-1	NA	NA
CASSLYDRSYNEQFF	TGTGCCAGCAGTTTATATGACCGCTCCTACAATGAGCAGTTCTTC	TRBJ2-1	TRBV27	many	NA